These 16 T cell receptor beta chains were sequenced from one sample in a study of blood T cell repertoires in COVID-19 (dated by TCRdb to 2020 to 2022). The method was the immunoSEQ multiplex PCR assay. TCRdb carries this immuneACCESS record with in-frame sequences only. Its versions omit some clonotypes, under half of them owing to an unresolved V gene in the studies checked, with the rest unexplained. The sample profile shows a few hundred thousand clones; approximately 89% of them were found once. Roughly 2.9% of the sample is taken by the ten largest. The sample comprised PBMCs or T cells enriched from blood (not recorded which). The receptors derive from a woman aged 50 to 60 who had been exposed to COVID-19.

This clone was found a few times. V usage is TRBV6-5 and J usage is TRBJ1-2, with 7 bases aligning to TRBD1. The germline V gene has CDR1 MNHEY and CDR2 SVGAGI. This CDR3 is 12 amino acids long. The J segment lost 8 bases and the V segment lost 5 bases, leaving 5 bases of the junction unmatched. As DNA, the CDR3 is TGTGCCAGCAGTCCACAGGGGTACGGCTACACCTTC. It is translated as CASSPQGYGYTF.

The V call is TRBV5-4, the J call TRBJ1-2; D perhaps matches TRBD1 (5 bases). The CDR3 sequence is 18 residues long. V gave up 4 bases and J gave up 4 bases, with 26 bases separating them. The germline CDR1 and CDR2 sequences are SGHNT and YYREEE (reference sequence). The CDR3 is CASSTRPGSRTRVYGYTF. The CDR3 DNA sequence: TGTGCCAGCAGCACAAGACCAGGGTCGCGGACAAGGGTCTATGGCTACACCTTC.

J is TRBJ1-1 and V is TRBV5-6; D is undetermined. Germline V gene lookup returns CDR1 SGHDT and CDR2 YYEEEE. This CDR3 is built from 14 residues. The V end was cut by 5 bases, the J end by 0 bases, with 11 bases between. The CDR3 sequence: CASSLTALNTEAFF. In DNA form, the CDR3 reads TGTGCCAGCAGTCTTACAGCTTTGAACACTGAAGCTTTCTTT.

V is TRBV3-1 (or the pseudogene TRBV3-2) and J is TRBJ2-3; possibly TRBD2 for D (5 bases). Germline V gene data show CDR1 as LGHDT and CDR2 as YNNKEL (reference sequence). Between the trimmed V and J ends, which lost 3 bases and 0 bases, there was a span of 10 bases. The CDR3 extends over 15 amino acids. CDR3 sequence: CASSHSSLSTDTQYF. The CDR3 region has the DNA TGTGCCAGCAGCCATTCTAGCCTTAGCACAGATACGCAGTATTTT.

This clone showed up just once. The chain combines TRBV19 with TRBJ1-1, with unresolved D. The V end was cut by 3 bases, the J end by 0 bases, with 5 bases between. There are 13 residues in the CDR3. Germline CDR1 LNHDA, CDR2 SQIVND (reference sequence). CDR3 in DNA: TGTGCCAGTAGTATGTTTATGAACACTGAAGCTTTCTTT. Its protein is CASSMFMNTEAFF.

The V gene is TRBV10-3, the J gene TRBJ2-2; D not certain. V dropped 8 bases and J dropped 6 bases, with 22 bases sitting between them. The germline gives CDR1 ENHRY, CDR2 SYGVKD. The CDR3 is made up of 16 amino acids. DNA of the CDR3: TGTGCCATCTCGCAGAGACTGGAAAACATTGCCGGGGAGCTGTTTTTT. Protein: CAISQRLENIAGELFF.

This rearrangement joins TRBV3-1 (or the pseudogene TRBV3-2) to TRBJ1-1; 9 bases line up with TRBD1. Germline CDR1 reads LGHDT; CDR2 reads YNNKEL (reference sequence). This CDR3 is built from 15 residues. Trimming cost V 1 base and J 4 bases; bases outside gene matches: 4. DNA of the CDR3: TGTGCCAGCAGCCAAGTCGGACAGGGGATCACTGAAGCTTTCTTT. It translates to CASSQVGQGITEAFF.

This CDR3 reads CASSEREGTGYEQYF. In DNA, the CDR3 is TGTGCCAGCAGTGAAAGGGAGGGGACAGGCTACGAGCAGTACTTC. The genes are TRBV2 and TRBJ2-7; a possible D gene is TRBD1 (8 bases). Trimming took off 2 bases at V and 3 bases at J, with 14 bases between the two ends. CDR1 and CDR2 (germline): SNHLY, FYNNEI. CDR3 length equals 15 residues.

This chain connects TRBV6-5 to TRBJ2-1; no clear D. The CDR3 is made up of 12 amino acids. Looked up from germline, CDR1 is MNHEY and CDR2 is SVGAGI. Trimming took 6 bases from V and 4 from J, leaving 7 bases between them. The CDR3: CASSPGYNEQFF. The CDR3 nucleotides are TGTGCCAGCAGCCCCGGGTACAATGAGCAGTTCTTC.

V is TRBV5-6 and J is TRBJ1-2; D might be TRBD1 (6 bases). The CDR3 is 14 amino acids. Germline CDR1 SGHDT, CDR2 YYEEEE. V gave up 2 bases and J gave up 7 bases, with 15 bases separating them. The CDR3 spells CASSFAVTGSGYTF. DNA for the CDR3: TGTGCCAGCAGCTTCGCAGTCACAGGGAGTGGCTACACCTTC.

There are a few counts of this clone. This chain connects TRBV29-1 to TRBJ2-7, with 9 bases aligning to TRBD1. This CDR3 contains 14 residues. From germline, CDR1 is SQVTM and CDR2 ANQGSEA. With 3 bases clipped from V and 4 bases from J, the junction kept 7 bases outside the gene matches. The CDR3 nucleotides are TGCAGCGTTGATATCGGGACAGGGAAATACGAGCAGTACTTC. Translation: CSVDIGTGKYEQYF.

The J gene is TRBJ1-1, the V gene TRBV6-1; 9 bases map to TRBD1. Germline values: CDR1 MNHNS, CDR2 SASEGT. The CDR3 runs to 15 residues. Trimming at V came to 2 bases and at J to 2 bases, leaving 3 bases not matched to a gene. CDR3 nucleotide sequence: TGTGCCAGCAGTGAACGGGACAGGGTCAACACTGAAGCTTTCTTT. Protein sequence: CASSERDRVNTEAFF.

This sequence joins TRBV3-1 (or the pseudogene TRBV3-2) and TRBJ1-2; perhaps TRBD1 as D (6 bases). CDR1 is LGHDT and CDR2 is YNNKEL in the germline V gene (reference sequence). The CDR3 covers 13 residues. Between the trimmed V and J ends, which lost 4 bases and 8 bases, there was a span of 14 bases. The CDR3 DNA is TGTGCCAGCAGCCCCCGGGACATCAGCGGCTACACCTTC. Translating it yields CASSPRDISGYTF.

V usage is TRBV5-5 and J usage is TRBJ2-1; D remains ambiguous. Trimming stripped 0 bases from V and 0 bases from J, with 7 bases between. Looked up from germline, CDR1 is SGHKS and CDR2 is YYEKEE (reference sequence). CDR3 length equals 15 residues. CDR3 bases: TGTGCCAGCAGCTTGGTAGTACCCTCCTACAATGAGCAGTTCTTC. Amino acid sequence: CASSLVVPSYNEQFF.

The gene calls are TRBV1 and TRBJ2-3; TRBD2, as called in the table, went unchecked against the DNA. TRBV1 is flagged as a pseudogene. This CDR3 comprises 17 residues. Here the CDR3 reads CTSSQGSTSGGSYTQYF. The CDR3, as DNA: TGCACCAGCAGCCAGGGGTCGACTAGCGGGGGGAGTTATACGCAGTATTTT.

The chain links TRBV9 to TRBJ2-3; 11 nucleotides match TRBD2. The junction had 6 bases not matched to a gene; V was cut back by 0 bases and J by 0 bases. Germline CDR1 and CDR2: SGDLS and YYNGEE. This CDR3 has 18 amino acids. This chain's CDR3 is CASSVELAGALSTDTQYF. For the CDR3, the DNA is TGTGCCAGCAGCGTAGAACTAGCGGGGGCCCTTAGCACAGATACGCAGTATTTT.